This TCR beta chain was obtained from a study of OX40 agonist ivuxolimab in advanced cancers. Blood got drawn at baseline, again on cycle 4 day 1, and then on cycle 7 day 1. The table came from immunoSEQ multiplex PCR; TCRdb's copy has only in-frame clones and leaves some out. This table has fewer than 65,000 clones, around 89% appearing once. The germline V gene has CDR1 MNHNS and CDR2 SASEGT. Trimming took 7 bases from V and 7 from J, leaving 17 bases between them. The CDR3 runs to 14 residues. Sample: CD4+ or CD8+ T cells sorted from blood, taken in a trial of the OX40 agonist ivuxolimab. The origin of this receptor is an adult with an advanced solid tumor such as melanoma, head and neck, liver or kidney cancer. The chain recombines TRBV6-1 with TRBJ2-1; TRBD1 might be the D (6 bases). The CDR3, as DNA: TGTGCCAGCACCACAGGGTCTGTCATGAATGAGCAGTTCTTC. Its translation is CASTTGSVMNEQFF.